The clone carrying this T cell receptor beta chain has ten or more counts. Antigen specificity is unknown. The data stem from a study of T cell repertoires in cytomegalovirus infection. Study at large: Newly reported HLA-C-restricted and thoroughly characterized HLA-B-restricted CMV epitopes were employed. It can be stated that public TCR beta signatures indicated CMV infection as well as a matching HLA type.

TCRdb reanalysed the reads using MiXCR and keeps one entry per CDR3 protein. The sample lists roughly 920,000 distinct CDR3 sequences; under 40% were seen once. Trimming took 3 bases from V and 4 from J, leaving 9 bases between them. Germline V gives CDR1 SGHVS, CDR2 FNYEAQ. The CDR3 is 13 amino acids. Study results and caveats: Dominant in the ex vivo response were TCR beta clonotypes restricted by HLA-C and specific for CMV. There were carriers of CMV plus the relevant HLA, and cumulative public TCR beta family frequency identified them.

The rearrangement joins TRBV7-6 to TRBJ1-1, with D tentatively TRBD1 (6 bases). This clonotype originated in a human donor in good health (CMV status not recorded). Some clones in this sample may be carry-over from other donors' samples. The material sequenced was cultured CD8+ T cells from PBMCs, taken from culture after CMV antigen stimulation. The CDR3 nucleotides read TGTGCCAGCAGCTTCGGGACAAGCACTGAAGCTTTCTTT. Protein: CASSFGTSTEAFF.